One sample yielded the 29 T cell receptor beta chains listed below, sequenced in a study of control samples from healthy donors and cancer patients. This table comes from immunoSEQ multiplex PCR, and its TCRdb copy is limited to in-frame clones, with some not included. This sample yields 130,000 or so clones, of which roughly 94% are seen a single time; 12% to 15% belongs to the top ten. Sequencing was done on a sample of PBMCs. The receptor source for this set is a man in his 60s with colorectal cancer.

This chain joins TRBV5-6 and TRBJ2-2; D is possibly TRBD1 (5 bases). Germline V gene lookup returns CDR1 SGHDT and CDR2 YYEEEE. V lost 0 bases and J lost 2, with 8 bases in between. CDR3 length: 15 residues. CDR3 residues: CASSLGQRNTGELFF. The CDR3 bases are TGTGCCAGCAGCTTGGGACAGAGAAACACCGGGGAGCTGTTTTTT.

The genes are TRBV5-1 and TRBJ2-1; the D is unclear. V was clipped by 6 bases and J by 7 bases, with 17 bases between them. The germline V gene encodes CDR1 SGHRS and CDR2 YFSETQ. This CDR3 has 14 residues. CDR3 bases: TGCGCCAGCAACTCCGGCACTCACGGGAATGAGCAGTTCTTC. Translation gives CASNSGTHGNEQFF.

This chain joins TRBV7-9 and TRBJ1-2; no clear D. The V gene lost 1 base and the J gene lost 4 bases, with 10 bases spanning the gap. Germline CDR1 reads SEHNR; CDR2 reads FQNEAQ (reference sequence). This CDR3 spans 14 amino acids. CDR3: CASSLEAVGYGYTF. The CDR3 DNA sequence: TGTGCCAGCAGCTTAGAGGCGGTCGGCTATGGCTACACCTTC.

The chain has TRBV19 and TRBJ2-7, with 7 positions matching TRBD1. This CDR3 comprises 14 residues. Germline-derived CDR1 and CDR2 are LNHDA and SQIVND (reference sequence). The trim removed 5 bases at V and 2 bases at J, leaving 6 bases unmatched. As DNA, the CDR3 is TGTGCCAGTAGTGCGACAGGGCTCCCCTACGAGCAGTACTTC. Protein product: CASSATGLPYEQYF.

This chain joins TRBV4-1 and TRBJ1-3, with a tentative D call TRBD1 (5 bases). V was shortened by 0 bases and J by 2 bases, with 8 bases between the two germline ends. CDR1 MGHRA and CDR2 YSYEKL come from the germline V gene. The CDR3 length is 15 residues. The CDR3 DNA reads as TGCGCCAGCAGCCAAGATCGAGGGGCTGGAAACACCATATATTTT. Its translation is CASSQDRGAGNTIYF.

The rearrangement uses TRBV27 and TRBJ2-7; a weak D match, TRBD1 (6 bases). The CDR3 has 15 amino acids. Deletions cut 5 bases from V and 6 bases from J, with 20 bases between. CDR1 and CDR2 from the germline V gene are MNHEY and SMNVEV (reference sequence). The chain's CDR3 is CASSISVSGAGEQYF. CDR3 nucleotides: TGTGCCAGCAGTATCTCCGTTTCAGGGGCTGGCGAGCAGTACTTC.

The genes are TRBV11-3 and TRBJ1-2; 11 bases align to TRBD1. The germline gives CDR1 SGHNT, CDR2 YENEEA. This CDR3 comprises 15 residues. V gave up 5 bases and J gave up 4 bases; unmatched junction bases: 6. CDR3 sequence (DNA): TGTGCCAGCAGCCCCGGGACAGGGGGTTTCTATGGCTACACCTTC. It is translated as CASSPGTGGFYGYTF. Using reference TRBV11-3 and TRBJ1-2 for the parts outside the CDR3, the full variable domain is EAGVVQSPRYKIIEKKQPVAFWCNPISGHNTLYWYLQNLGQGPELLIRYENEEAVDDSQLPKDRFSAERLKGVDSTLKIQPAELGDSAVYLCASSPGTGGFYGYTFGSGTRLTVV.

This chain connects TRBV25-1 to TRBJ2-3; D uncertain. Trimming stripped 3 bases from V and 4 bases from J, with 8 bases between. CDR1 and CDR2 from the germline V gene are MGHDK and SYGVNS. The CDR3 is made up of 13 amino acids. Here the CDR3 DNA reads TGTGCCAGCAGTGATTACGACCCAGATACGCAGTATTTT. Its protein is CASSDYDPDTQYF.

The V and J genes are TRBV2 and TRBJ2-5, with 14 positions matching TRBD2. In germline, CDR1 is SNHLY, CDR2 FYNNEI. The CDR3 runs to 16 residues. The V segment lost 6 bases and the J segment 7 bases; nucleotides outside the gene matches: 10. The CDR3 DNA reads TGTGCCAGCAGCGGGACTAGCGGGGGTCCTGTGGGGACCCAGTACTTC. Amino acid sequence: CASSGTSGGPVGTQYF.

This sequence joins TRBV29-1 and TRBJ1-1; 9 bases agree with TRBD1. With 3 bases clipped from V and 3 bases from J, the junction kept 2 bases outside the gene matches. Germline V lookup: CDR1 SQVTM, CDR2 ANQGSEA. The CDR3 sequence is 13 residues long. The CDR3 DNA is TGCAGCGTTGATCGGACAGGGGACACTGAAGCTTTCTTT. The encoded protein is CSVDRTGDTEAFF.

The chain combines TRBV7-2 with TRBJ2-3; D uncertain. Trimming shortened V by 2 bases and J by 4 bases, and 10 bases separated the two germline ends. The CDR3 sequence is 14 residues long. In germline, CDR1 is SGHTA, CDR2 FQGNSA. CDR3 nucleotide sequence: TGTGCCAGCAGCTTAAGGAACTACGCAGATACGCAGTATTTT. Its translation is CASSLRNYADTQYF.

The CDR3 nucleotides are TGTGCCAGCAGTTACTCGTACCGCACCGGGGAGCTGTTTTTT. Protein product: CASSYSYRTGELFF. The chain combines TRBV6-5 with TRBJ2-2; no firm D call. The CDR3 spans 14 residues. Germline V gene sequence: CDR1 MNHEY, CDR2 SVGAGI. The ends were cut back, 0 bases at V and 4 bases at J, with 6 bases in the middle.

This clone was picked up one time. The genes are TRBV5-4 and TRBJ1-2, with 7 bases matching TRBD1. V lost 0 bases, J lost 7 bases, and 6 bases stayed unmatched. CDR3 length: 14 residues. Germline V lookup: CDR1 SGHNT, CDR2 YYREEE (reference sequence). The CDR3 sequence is CASSLVLAGGGYTF. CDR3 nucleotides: TGTGCCAGCAGCTTGGTACTGGCAGGGGGTGGCTACACCTTC.

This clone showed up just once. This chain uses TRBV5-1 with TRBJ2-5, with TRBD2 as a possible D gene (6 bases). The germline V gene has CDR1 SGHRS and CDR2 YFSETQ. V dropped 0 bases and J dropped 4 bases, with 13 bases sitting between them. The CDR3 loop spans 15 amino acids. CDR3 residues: CASSLVGGESETQYF. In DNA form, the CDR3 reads TGCGCCAGCAGCTTGGTGGGCGGGGAATCAGAGACCCAGTACTTC.

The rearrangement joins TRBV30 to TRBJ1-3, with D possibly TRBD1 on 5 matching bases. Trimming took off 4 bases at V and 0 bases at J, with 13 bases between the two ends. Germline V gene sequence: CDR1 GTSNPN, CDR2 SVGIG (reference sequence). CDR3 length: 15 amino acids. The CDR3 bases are TGTGCCTGGACCAAGGGGCCCCCCTCTGGAAACACCATATATTTT. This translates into CAWTKGPPSGNTIYF.

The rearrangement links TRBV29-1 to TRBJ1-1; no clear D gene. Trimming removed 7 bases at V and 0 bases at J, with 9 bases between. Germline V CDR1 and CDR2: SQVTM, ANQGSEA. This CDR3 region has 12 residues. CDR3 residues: CSAGTMNTEAFF. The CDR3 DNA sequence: TGCAGCGCCGGCACCATGAACACTGAAGCTTTCTTT.

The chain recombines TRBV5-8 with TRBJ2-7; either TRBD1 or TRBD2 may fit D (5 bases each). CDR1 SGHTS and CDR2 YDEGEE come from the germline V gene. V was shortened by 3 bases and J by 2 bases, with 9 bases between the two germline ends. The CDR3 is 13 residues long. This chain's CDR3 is CASSSGTTYEQYF. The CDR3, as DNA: TGTGCCAGCAGCTCCGGGACCACCTACGAGCAGTACTTC.

The CDR3 sequence: CASRLDGSSGNTIYF. The CDR3 region has the DNA TGCGCCAGCAGGCTGGACGGCAGCTCTGGAAACACCATATATTTT. This rearrangement joins TRBV5-1 to TRBJ1-3; D not resolved. V was cut by 5 bases and J by 0 bases, with 12 bases left in between. Germline V CDR1 and CDR2: SGHRS, YFSETQ. The CDR3 contains 15 residues.

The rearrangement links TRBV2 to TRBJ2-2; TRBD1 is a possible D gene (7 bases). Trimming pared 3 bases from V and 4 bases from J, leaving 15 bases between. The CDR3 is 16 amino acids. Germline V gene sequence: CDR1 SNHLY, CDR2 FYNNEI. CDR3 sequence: CASSEGGRGATGELFF. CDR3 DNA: TGTGCCAGCAGTGAGGGGGGCAGGGGGGCCACCGGGGAGCTGTTTTTT.

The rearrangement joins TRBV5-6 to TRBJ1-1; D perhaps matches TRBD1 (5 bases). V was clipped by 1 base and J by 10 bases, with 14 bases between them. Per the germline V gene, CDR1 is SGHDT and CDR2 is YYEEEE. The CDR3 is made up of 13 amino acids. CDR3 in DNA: TGTGCCAGCAGCTTGCCAGGGTCTCTGGGAGCTTTCTTT. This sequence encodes CASSLPGSLGAFF.

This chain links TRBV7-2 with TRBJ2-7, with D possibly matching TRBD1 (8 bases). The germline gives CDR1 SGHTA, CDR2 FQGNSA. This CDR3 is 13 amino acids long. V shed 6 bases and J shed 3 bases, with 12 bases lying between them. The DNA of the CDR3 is TGTGCCAGCAGTACAGGGGGGGGCTACGAGCAGTACTTC. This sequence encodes CASSTGGGYEQYF.

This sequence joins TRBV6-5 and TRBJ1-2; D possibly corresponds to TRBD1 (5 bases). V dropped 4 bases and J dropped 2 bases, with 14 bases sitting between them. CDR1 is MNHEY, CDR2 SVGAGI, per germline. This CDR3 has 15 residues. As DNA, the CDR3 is TGTGCCAGCAGTTCCGTTAAGACAGTAAACTATGGCTACACCTTC. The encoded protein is CASSSVKTVNYGYTF.

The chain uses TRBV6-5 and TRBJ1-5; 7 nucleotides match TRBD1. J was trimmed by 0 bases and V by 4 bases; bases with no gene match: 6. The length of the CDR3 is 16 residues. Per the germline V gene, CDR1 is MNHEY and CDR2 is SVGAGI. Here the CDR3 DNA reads TGTGCCAGCAGTTCGACAGGGCATTATAGCAATCAGCCCCAGCATTTT. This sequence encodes CASSSTGHYSNQPQHF.

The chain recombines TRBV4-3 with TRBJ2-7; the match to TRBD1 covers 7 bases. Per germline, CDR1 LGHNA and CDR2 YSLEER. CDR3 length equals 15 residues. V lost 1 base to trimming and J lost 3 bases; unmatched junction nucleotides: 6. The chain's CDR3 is CASSQGGTVSYEQYF. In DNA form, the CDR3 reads TGCGCCAGCAGCCAAGGGGGGACAGTGAGCTACGAGCAGTACTTC.

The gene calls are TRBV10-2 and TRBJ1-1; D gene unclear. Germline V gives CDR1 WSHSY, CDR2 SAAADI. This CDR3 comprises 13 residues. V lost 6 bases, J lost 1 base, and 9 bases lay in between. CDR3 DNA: TGCGCCAGCAGCCTCCGCGGGAACACTGAAGCTTTCTTT. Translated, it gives CASSLRGNTEAFF.

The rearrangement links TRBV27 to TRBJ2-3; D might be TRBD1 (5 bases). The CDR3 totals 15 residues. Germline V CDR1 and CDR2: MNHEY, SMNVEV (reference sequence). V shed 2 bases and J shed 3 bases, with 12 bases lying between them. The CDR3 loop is CASSLKGLWTDTQYF. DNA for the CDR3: TGTGCCAGCAGTTTAAAGGGGCTGTGGACAGATACGCAGTATTTT.

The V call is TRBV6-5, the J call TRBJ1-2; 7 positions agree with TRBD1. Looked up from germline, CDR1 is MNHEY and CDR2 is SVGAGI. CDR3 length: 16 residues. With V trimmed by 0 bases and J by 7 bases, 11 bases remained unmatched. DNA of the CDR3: TGTGCCAGCAGTTACTCCCTTACAGGGAAGGGGGCTGGCTACACCTTC. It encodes CASSYSLTGKGAGYTF.

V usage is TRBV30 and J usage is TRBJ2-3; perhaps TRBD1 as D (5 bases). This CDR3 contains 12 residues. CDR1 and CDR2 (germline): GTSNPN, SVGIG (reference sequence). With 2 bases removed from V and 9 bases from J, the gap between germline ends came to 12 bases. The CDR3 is CAWSRQGETQYF. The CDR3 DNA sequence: TGTGCCTGGAGTCGGCAGGGCGAAACGCAGTATTTT.

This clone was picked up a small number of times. This CDR3 reads CASSGTGGGGYTF. The CDR3 nucleotides are TGTGCCAGCAGTGGTACAGGGGGAGGAGGCTACACCTTC. The chain combines TRBV9 with TRBJ1-2, with 8 bases lining up with TRBD1. Germline-derived CDR1 and CDR2 are SGDLS and YYNGEE. The CDR3 sequence is 13 residues long. Trimming at V came to 5 bases and at J to 8 bases, leaving 8 bases not matched to a gene.